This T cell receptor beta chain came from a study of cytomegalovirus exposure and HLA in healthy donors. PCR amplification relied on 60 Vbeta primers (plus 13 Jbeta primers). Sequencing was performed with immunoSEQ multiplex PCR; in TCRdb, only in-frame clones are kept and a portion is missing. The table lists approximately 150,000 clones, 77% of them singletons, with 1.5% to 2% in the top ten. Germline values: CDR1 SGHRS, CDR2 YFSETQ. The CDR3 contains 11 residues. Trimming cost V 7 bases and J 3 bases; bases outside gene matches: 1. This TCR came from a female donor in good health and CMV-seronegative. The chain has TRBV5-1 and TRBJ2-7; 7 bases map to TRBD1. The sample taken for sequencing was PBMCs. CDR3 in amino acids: CASAGGYEQYF. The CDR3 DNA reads TGCGCCAGCGCAGGGGGCTACGAGCAGTACTTC. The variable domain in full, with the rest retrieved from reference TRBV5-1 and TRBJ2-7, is KAGVTQTPRYLIKTRGQQVTLSCSPISGHRSVSWYQQTPGQGLQFLFEYFSETQRNKGNFPGRFSGRQFSNSRSEMNVSTLELGDSALYLCASAGGYEQYFGPGTRLTVT.